The rows below give T cell receptor beta chains drawn from one sample of a study of CD8 T cells in ankylosing spondylitis. TCRdb ran MiXCR on the 5' RACE reads and lists one entry per CDR3 protein. The data show under 300,000 distinct CDR3 sequences, with 9.5% to 12% seen just once and 6% to 8.5% held by the top ten. What was sequenced was blood, either unsorted or a sorted T cell fraction (not recorded which). These TCRs come from a male donor with ankylosing spondylitis or in good health (not recorded which). Both conserved end residues are part of each CDR3. Fields, in order: V gene, clone size, D gene, J gene, CDR3 protein, CDR3 DNA. D genes are given only for firm matches. Only part of the rows carry a size: once, few, many, or a class if the clone is expanded.

v_gene: TRBV24-1
abundance: many
d_gene: NA
j_gene: TRBJ2-5
CDR3aa: CATSDYRGLGETQYF
CDR3nt: TGTGCCACCAGTGATTACAGAGGATTGGGTGAGACCCAGTACTTC

v_gene: TRBV7-9
abundance: few
d_gene: TRBD1
j_gene: TRBJ1-2
CDR3aa: CASSSDRAEGYYGYTF
CDR3nt: TGTGCCAGCAGCTCCGACAGGGCGGAGGGCTATTACGGCTACACCTTC

v_gene: TRBV9
abundance: many
d_gene: NA
j_gene: TRBJ2-5
CDR3aa: CASSVTGSNQETQYF
CDR3nt: TGTGCCAGCAGCGTCACAGGGAGCAATCAAGAGACCCAGTACTTC

v_gene: TRBV12-3/TRBV12-4
abundance: few
d_gene: NA
j_gene: TRBJ1-2
CDR3aa: CASSLGGLYGYTF
CDR3nt: TGTGCCAGCAGTTTAGGGGGACTGTATGGCTACACCTTC

v_gene: TRBV7-3
abundance: many
d_gene: TRBD2
j_gene: TRBJ2-2
CDR3aa: CASRDLAGGSNTGELFF
CDR3nt: TGTGCCAGCAGGGACCTAGCGGGGGGATCGAACACCGGGGAGCTGTTTTTT

v_gene: TRBV4-1
abundance: many
d_gene: NA
j_gene: TRBJ1-2
CDR3aa: CASSQPVTPPSGYTF
CDR3nt: TGCGCCAGCAGCCAGCCCGTCACTCCGCCGTCGGGCTACACCTTC

v_gene: TRBV9
abundance: NA
d_gene: NA
j_gene: TRBJ2-3
CDR3aa: CASSAGGRFTDTQYF
CDR3nt: TGTGCCAGCAGCGCAGGGGGGCGTTTCACAGATACGCAGTATTTT

v_gene: TRBV7-9
abundance: NA
d_gene: NA
j_gene: TRBJ2-7
CDR3aa: CASKIAGASEQYF
CDR3nt: TGTGCCAGCAAGATAGCAGGGGCGAGCGAGCAGTACTTC

v_gene: TRBV12-3/TRBV12-4
abundance: many
d_gene: TRBD1
j_gene: TRBJ1-1
CDR3aa: CASRPHRGPTEAFF
CDR3nt: TGTGCCAGCAGACCTCACAGGGGGCCAACTGAAGCTTTCTTT

v_gene: TRBV20-1
abundance: NA
d_gene: NA
j_gene: TRBJ2-3
CDR3aa: CSANLQGGTQYF
CDR3nt: TGCAGTGCAAACCTCCAGGGGGGTACGCAGTATTTT

v_gene: TRBV10-2
abundance: many
d_gene: TRBD2
j_gene: TRBJ2-3
CDR3aa: CASSSGGHTDTQYF
CDR3nt: TGCGCCAGCAGTTCGGGAGGGCACACAGATACGCAGTATTTT

v_gene: TRBV20-1
abundance: NA
d_gene: NA
j_gene: TRBJ2-6
CDR3aa: CSARGPAPGSGANVLTF
CDR3nt: TGCAGTGCCCGAGGCCCTGCTCCGGGCTCTGGGGCCAACGTCCTGACTTTC

v_gene: TRBV20-1
abundance: few
d_gene: NA
j_gene: TRBJ1-1
CDR3aa: CSVQGLAGVTEAFF
CDR3nt: TGCAGTGTCCAGGGGTTGGCAGGGGTTACTGAAGCTTTCTTT